These 10 T cell receptor beta chains share one sample of origin, sequenced in a study of blood T cell repertoires in COVID-19. Some clones are missing from TCRdb's copy, which holds only in-frame ones; the method was immunoSEQ multiplex PCR. This sample has 200,000 or so clones; about nine tenths occur once, and the top ten carry 2.6%. Material for sequencing was PBMCs or T cells enriched from blood (not recorded which). The receptor set was obtained from a woman aged 25 to 45 who had recovered from COVID-19.

The chain links TRBV7-2 to TRBJ1-5, with a tentative D call TRBD1 (5 bases). V lost 4 bases and J lost 5, with 15 bases in between. The CDR3 covers 15 residues. CDR1 is SGHTA and CDR2 is FQGNSA in the germline V gene. This CDR3 is CASSYNGGAHQPQHF. DNA for the CDR3: TGTGCCAGCAGCTACAACGGTGGGGCGCATCAGCCCCAGCATTTT.

The rearrangement joins TRBV7-9 to TRBJ1-2; 7 bases agree with TRBD1. The germline V gene has CDR1 SEHNR and CDR2 FQNEAQ (reference sequence). The CDR3 loop spans 14 amino acids. The V segment lost 1 base and the J segment 9 bases; nucleotides outside the gene matches: 8. The CDR3 here is CASSLDIQGLSYTF. In DNA form, the CDR3 reads TGTGCCAGCAGCTTAGATATACAGGGGTTGAGCTACACCTTC.

The CDR3 nucleotides are TGCGCCAGCAGTGAGATCGTTGGACAGTACTCTGGAAACACCATATATTTT. This encodes CASSEIVGQYSGNTIYF. The chain links TRBV10-1 to TRBJ1-3; possibly TRBD1 for D (6 bases). The CDR3 covers 17 residues. The ends were cut back, 2 bases at V and 0 bases at J, with 14 bases in the middle. Germline V CDR1 and CDR2: WNHNN, SYGVQD (reference sequence).

This clone was counted a single time. The V call is TRBV2, the J call TRBJ2-7; 10 bases fit TRBD1. V was pared by 2 bases and J by 4 bases, with 5 bases of the junction left unmatched. Germline-derived CDR1 and CDR2 are SNHLY and FYNNEI. The CDR3 is made up of 15 amino acids. Here the CDR3 DNA reads TGTGCCAGCAGTGAATTAGGGACAGGGGAATACGAGCAGTACTTC. Residues: CASSELGTGEYEQYF.

The chain employs TRBV5-5 and TRBJ1-1; D unclear. Germline lookup yields CDR1 SGHKS and CDR2 YYEKEE (reference sequence). The CDR3 totals 13 residues. V was cut by 3 bases and J by 0 bases, with 6 bases left in between. The CDR3 is CASSYSMNTEAFF. The CDR3 DNA follows: TGTGCCAGCAGCTACAGCATGAACACTGAAGCTTTCTTT.

The CDR3 DNA reads as TGTGCCAGCAGCTTGGTGGGACTAGCAGCCGATACGCAGTATTTT. Protein sequence: CASSLVGLAADTQYF. The rearrangement uses TRBV5-4 and TRBJ2-3; 9 bases are a match to TRBD2. Germline V CDR1 and CDR2: SGHNT, YYREEE (reference sequence). CDR3 size: 15 residues. Losses at the gene ends were 0 bases for V and 6 bases for J; bases not matched to a gene: 5.

The V and J genes are TRBV6-2 or TRBV6-3 and TRBJ1-5; 9 nucleotides agree with TRBD1. This CDR3 has 17 residues. CDR1 and CDR2 from the germline V gene are MNHEY and SVGEGT. The J segment lost 4 bases and the V segment lost 5 bases, leaving 12 bases of the junction unmatched. This CDR3 reads CASSTAGTGTLNQPQHF. In nucleotides, the CDR3 is TGTGCCAGCAGTACGGCCGGGACAGGGACGTTAAATCAGCCCCAGCATTTT.

The rearrangement joins TRBV7-9 to TRBJ2-5, with 13 nucleotides matching TRBD2. The germline CDR1 and CDR2 sequences are SEHNR and FQNEAQ (reference sequence). CDR3 length: 15 amino acids. V trimming: 4 bases; J trimming: 5 bases; junction bases outside the gene matches: 4. The CDR3 sequence: CASSSGTSGAETQYF. CDR3 nucleotide sequence: TGTGCCAGCAGCTCCGGGACTAGCGGGGCGGAGACCCAGTACTTC. Drawing the rest from reference TRBV7-9 and TRBJ2-5, the complete variable domain is DTGVSQNPRHKITKRGQNVTFRCDPISEHNRLYWYRQTLGQGPEFLTYFQNEAQLEKSRLLSDRFSAERPKGSFSTLEIQRTEQGDSAMYLCASSSGTSGAETQYFGPGTRLLVL.

This clone appeared once. Here the CDR3 reads CASSPLSGQYNEQFF. For the CDR3, the DNA is TGTGCCAGCTCACCACTGTCAGGGCAATACAATGAGCAGTTCTTC. This rearrangement joins TRBV18 to TRBJ2-1, with D perhaps TRBD1 (5 bases). Looked up from germline, CDR1 is KGHSH and CDR2 is LQKENI. V lost 1 base, J lost 4 bases, and 11 bases lay in between. This CDR3 region has 15 residues.

The chain recombines TRBV2 with TRBJ1-1, with D maybe TRBD1 (6 bases). Germline V CDR1 and CDR2: SNHLY, FYNNEI. Between the trimmed V and J ends, which lost 2 bases and 4 bases, there was a span of 14 bases. The CDR3 extends over 15 amino acids. Here the CDR3 DNA reads TGTGCCAGCAGTGAAACCCGACAGGTGGGCACTGAAGCTTTCTTT. This encodes CASSETRQVGTEAFF.